The rows below give T cell receptor beta chains drawn from one sample of a study of neurological immune-mediated disorders. MiXCR, applied by TCRdb to the 5' RACE reads, yields one record per CDR3 protein. The table has about 80,000 distinct CDR3 sequences, about 5.6% seen once; the top ten hold approximately 7.9%. The sequenced sample consisted of PBMCs. The source is a woman aged 55-70 years with multiple sclerosis. Each CDR3 is given without its conserved first and last residue.

len,v_gene,j_gene,CDR3aa
14,TRBV5-6,TRBJ1-5,ASSLEGQNIRGPQH
16,TRBV5-1,TRBJ2-2,ASSLDVTRQANTGELF
12,TRBV20-1,TRBJ1-6,SASGSQGNSPLH
13,TRBV2,TRBJ1-5,ASSEEGYSNQPQH
13,TRBV7-9,TRBJ1-1,ASSPATGRNTEAF
15,TRBV6-5,TRBJ2-1,ASSFLPLAGGYNEQF
13,TRBV7-9,TRBJ2-1,ASSWEGLGYNEQF
16,TRBV7-7,TRBJ2-7,ASSLGGRGTGMTYEQY
11,TRBV28,TRBJ2-5,ASSSYLGETQY
12,TRBV12-3/TRBV12-4,TRBJ2-7,ASSLVGGLGEQY
20,TRBV3-1,TRBJ1-4,ASSQVTLSQGTPAAGGEKLF
9,TRBV10-2,TRBJ1-1,ASSGDSQAF
11,TRBV10-2,TRBJ2-3,ASRARGGDTQY
12,TRBV6-2/TRBV6-3,TRBJ1-5,ASTNGWGNQPQH
11,TRBV27,TRBJ1-6,ASSSPYNSPLH
15,TRBV15,TRBJ2-2,ATSRAWTGERTGELF
10,TRBV2,TRBJ1-2,ASSWDQFGYT
14,TRBV5-1,TRBJ2-5,ASSPEAGRGIKTQY
13,TRBV15,TRBJ2-5,ATSREAGCQETQY
10,TRBV20-1,TRBJ1-6,SARQGSSPLH
14,TRBV20-1,TRBJ2-4,SARPGLAGTKNIQY
11,TRBV7-9,TRBJ1-2,ASSLAQGPGYT
12,TRBV5-1,TRBJ1-6,ASSGDAFNSPLH
14,TRBV5-1,TRBJ1-4,ASSLAGRRGIEKLF
12,TRBV20-1,TRBJ2-1,SARGALSYNEQF
12,TRBV20-1,TRBJ2-7,SARDQTGRYEQY
13,TRBV12-3/TRBV12-4,TRBJ2-2,ASSPAGVGSGELF
17,TRBV15,TRBJ2-2,ATSNLFSGGAFNTGELF
13,TRBV28,TRBJ2-7,ASRVSGVSTGEQY